This T cell receptor beta chain was documented in a study of OX40 agonist ivuxolimab in advanced cancers. Study-wide results and limits: At 0.1 to 3.0 mg/kg, clonal expansion of CD4+ and CD8+ blood T cells had occurred by week 6.

TCRdb keeps only in-frame clones here, not all; method: immunoSEQ multiplex PCR. The sample carries about 66,000 clones, roughly 80% recorded once. About this clone: As yet, its antigen is unknown.

Germline V lookup: CDR1 MDHEN, CDR2 SYDVKM. V was cut by 5 bases and J by 5 bases, with 17 bases left in between. The CDR3 runs to 15 residues. The sample consisted of CD4+ or CD8+ T cells sorted from blood, taken in a trial of the OX40 agonist ivuxolimab. The clonotype was recovered from an adult with an advanced solid tumor such as melanoma, head and neck, liver or kidney cancer. This chain connects TRBV28 to TRBJ2-3; D is possibly TRBD2 (6 bases). CDR3 sequence reads: CASSPGGAVGDTQYF. CDR3 bases: TGTGCCAGCAGTCCCGGCGGGGCAGTGGGAGATACGCAGTATTTT.